These 11 T cell receptor beta chains share one sample of origin, sequenced in a study of post-analysis software for immune sequencing data. Their antigen targets remain unknown. Every TCR beta cDNA library bore unique molecular identifiers. TCRdb reprocessed the PCR reads via MiXCR and lists one record per CDR3 protein. The sample includes 400,000 to 500,000 distinct CDR3 sequences, over 30% of them seen just once. Study-level findings and limits: About 5 TRBV segments occurring more often in patients than controls included TRBV5-6, TRBV5-1 and TRBV20-1.

The sequenced sample consisted of blood. Receptors originate from a girl aged 2 to 9 with multiple sclerosis.

The sample holds one count of this clonotype. The chain combines TRBV4-3 with TRBJ2-1; the match to TRBD2 covers 8 bases. The germline V gene encodes CDR1 LGHNA and CDR2 YSLEER. The CDR3 loop spans 16 amino acids. With V trimmed by 1 base and J by 0 bases, 2 bases remained unmatched. CDR3 residues: CASSQGGRSSYNEQFF. The CDR3, as DNA: TGCGCCAGCAGCCAAGGCGGGAGGAGCTCCTACAATGAGCAGTTCTTC.

The rearrangement uses TRBV7-7 and TRBJ2-1; 9 positions agree with TRBD2. The CDR3 has 14 amino acids. CDR1 is SSHAT, CDR2 FNYEAQ, per germline (reference sequence). After removal of 3 bases from V and 8 bases from J, the junction contained 5 bases not matched to a gene. CDR3 in DNA: TGTGCCAGCAGCTTTTCACTAGCGGGTTATGAGCAGTTCTTC. It encodes CASSFSLAGYEQFF.

The rearrangement links TRBV9 to TRBJ2-1; D gene unclear. CDR3 length: 19 residues. CDR1 and CDR2 from the germline V gene are SGDLS and YYNGEE. V dropped 0 bases and J dropped 6 bases, with 25 bases sitting between them. CDR3 sequence reads: CASSVATRPKEHLANEQFF. The CDR3 coding sequence is TGTGCCAGCAGCGTAGCTACGAGACCCAAGGAGCATTTAGCCAATGAGCAGTTCTTC.

A few counts support this clonotype. V gene TRBV6-5 combines with J gene TRBJ2-4, with 7 bases that match TRBD1. Germline V lookup: CDR1 MNHEY, CDR2 SVGAGI. This CDR3 has 13 amino acids. J was trimmed by 8 bases and V by 6 bases; bases with no gene match: 7. CDR3 coding DNA: TGTGCCAGCAGCTATGACAGGGTGGACATTCAGTACTTC. Translated, it gives CASSYDRVDIQYF.

The chain couples TRBV7-2 to TRBJ1-2, with TRBD1 matching over 10 bases. This CDR3 comprises 15 residues. CDR1 and CDR2 from the germline V gene are SGHTA and FQGNSA. The trim removed 5 bases at V and 7 bases at J, leaving 10 bases unmatched. CDR3 nucleotides: TGTGCCAGCAGCCCAGAGATGGGGACAGGGGTTGGCTACACCTTC. As protein: CASSPEMGTGVGYTF.

This clonotype was observed a handful of times. This chain joins TRBV7-2 and TRBJ2-3; 11 bases line up with TRBD2. Looked up from germline, CDR1 is SGHTA and CDR2 is FQGNSA. The CDR3 totals 18 residues. V trimming: 1 base; J trimming: 4 bases; junction bases outside the gene matches: 10. The CDR3 region has the DNA TGTGCCAGCAGCTTAGTGGGTAGCGGGAGGGCCCTAGCAGATACGCAGTATTTT. Translation gives CASSLVGSGRALADTQYF.

J is TRBJ2-7 and V is TRBV30; unclear D gene. The V gene lost 4 bases and the J gene lost 7 bases, with 14 bases spanning the gap. The CDR3 is 12 residues long. Germline CDR1 and CDR2: GTSNPN and SVGIG (reference sequence). The CDR3 loop is CAWTPAYNEQYF. The DNA of the CDR3 is TGTGCCTGGACACCAGCCTACAATGAGCAGTACTTC.

This clonotype has only a few counts. This chain connects TRBV28 to TRBJ2-7, with D uncertain. The CDR3 runs to 15 residues. The germline gives CDR1 MDHEN, CDR2 SYDVKM. V was clipped by 4 bases and J by 0 bases, with 13 bases between them. The CDR3 DNA sequence: TGTGCCAGCAGTTCCGGTTACCCGAGCTCCTACGAGCAGTACTTC. Translating it yields CASSSGYPSSYEQYF.

This sequence joins TRBV4-2 and TRBJ2-7, with TRBD2 matching over 9 bases. CDR3 length: 14 amino acids. Unmatched junction bases numbered 7, after V lost 4 bases and J lost 6 bases. CDR1 is LGHNA, CDR2 YNFKEQ, per germline. CDR3 sequence: CASSPIAGEGEQYF. The CDR3 DNA sequence: TGTGCCAGCAGCCCGATAGCGGGAGAGGGCGAGCAGTACTTC.

Comments on this clonotype: One end of the junction varies from germline; a read error may be responsible. This chain connects TRBV5-1 to TRBJ1-6; no definite D call. CDR1 is SGHRS, CDR2 YFSETQ, per germline. The CDR3 is made up of 15 amino acids. The CDR3 protein is CASSFTGGQDSPPHF. The CDR3 bases are TGCGCCAGCAGCTTCACGGGAGGGCAGGATTCACCCCCCCACTTT. The full variable domain, its missing parts supplied by reference TRBV5-1 and TRBJ1-6, is KAGVTQTPRYLIKTRGQQVTLSCSPISGHRSVSWYQQTPGQGLQFLFEYFSETQRNKGNFPGRFSGRQFSNSRSEMNVSTLELGDSALYLCASSFTGGQDSPPHFGNGTRLTVT.

The genes are TRBV5-6 and TRBJ1-1; TRBD1 might be the D (6 bases). Germline values: CDR1 SGHDT, CDR2 YYEEEE. With 0 bases removed from V and 11 bases from J, the gap between germline ends came to 14 bases. The CDR3 is 13 residues long. The CDR3 sequence: CASSLDGGPSAFF. The DNA of the CDR3 is TGTGCCAGCAGCTTGGACGGGGGGCCGTCGGCTTTCTTT.